These 28 T cell receptor beta chains share one sample of origin, sequenced in a study of blood T cell repertoires in COVID-19. Only in-frame clones appear in the TCRdb table, and some are missing; sequencing was by immunoSEQ multiplex PCR. The table shows tens of thousands of clones, with approximately 87% occurring only once. Sequences were obtained from peripheral blood. These receptors were collected from a human donor in a cohort sampled during active COVID-19.

In this sample, this clone turned up once. The rearrangement uses TRBV18 and TRBJ2-3, with D perhaps matching TRBD1 (5 bases). The CDR3 length is 16 residues. Trimming removed 3 bases from V and 2 bases from J, with 15 bases in between. The germline V gene encodes CDR1 KGHSH and CDR2 LQKENI. The CDR3 coding sequence is TGTGCCAGCTCACCCAGCCCCCTAGGGGCCACAGATACGCAGTATTTT. Its protein product is CASSPSPLGATDTQYF.

The chain joins TRBV4-2 to TRBJ2-1, with 7 bases lining up with TRBD2. Unmatched junction bases numbered 8, after V lost 3 bases and J lost 6 bases. The CDR3 covers 15 residues. CDR1 LGHNA and CDR2 YNFKEQ come from the germline V gene. The CDR3 bases are TGTGCCAGCAGCCATGTTCGAACTAGCGTCAATGAGCAGTTCTTC. This translates into CASSHVRTSVNEQFF.

The chain recombines TRBV7-8 with TRBJ1-1; D is ambiguous. Germline V gene lookup returns CDR1 SGHVS and CDR2 FQNEAQ. Trimming shortened V by 4 bases and J by 0 bases, and 6 bases separated the two germline ends. This CDR3 is built from 13 residues. The CDR3 sequence is CASSSTVNTEAFF. The CDR3 coding sequence is TGTGCCAGCAGCTCTACAGTGAACACTGAAGCTTTCTTT. The variable domain in full, with the rest retrieved from reference TRBV7-8 and TRBJ1-1, is GAGVSQSPRYKVAKRGQDVALRCDPISGHVSLFWYQQALGQGPEFLTYFQNEAQLDKSGLPSDRFFAERPEGSVSTLKIQRTQQEDSAVYLCASSSTVNTEAFFGQGTRLTVV.

The V and J genes are TRBV5-4 and TRBJ2-7, with TRBD1 matching over 7 bases. With 4 bases clipped from V and 0 bases from J, the junction kept 7 bases outside the gene matches. This CDR3 is 15 amino acids long. Germline lookup yields CDR1 SGHNT and CDR2 YYREEE (reference sequence). The CDR3, as DNA: TGTGCCAGCAGCCCCCTCGGGACAGCCTCCTACGAGCAGTACTTC. It yields the protein CASSPLGTASYEQYF.

This clone was seen a single time. The CDR3 region has the DNA TGTGCCAGCAGTTTAGGACATTACACTGAAGCTTTCTTT. It specifies CASSLGHYTEAFF. The chain uses TRBV12-3 or TRBV12-4 and TRBJ1-1; D remains ambiguous. CDR3 length: 13 residues. The V and J ends lost 1 base and 3 bases respectively, with 6 bases between them.

The chain employs TRBV6-2 or TRBV6-3 and TRBJ2-3; TRBD2 is a possible D gene (7 bases). Germline CDR1 and CDR2: MNHEY and SVGEGT. Trimming removed 6 bases at V and 3 bases at J, with 16 bases between. The CDR3 runs 15 residues. The CDR3, as DNA: TGTGCCAGCAGCCCCAAGGGGGGGGCGACAGATACGCAGTATTTT. As protein: CASSPKGGATDTQYF.

This clone occurred once. The genes are TRBV9 and TRBJ1-5, with no clear D. The CDR3 contains 15 residues. CDR1 and CDR2 (germline): SGDLS, YYNGEE. The V and J ends lost 2 bases and 0 bases respectively, with 9 bases between them. The CDR3 spells CASSVHGDSNQPQHF. CDR3 nucleotides: TGTGCCAGCAGCGTGCACGGAGATAGCAATCAGCCCCAGCATTTT.

The chain couples TRBV5-1 to TRBJ2-3; D possibly corresponds to TRBD1 (6 bases). Germline values: CDR1 SGHRS, CDR2 YFSETQ. The CDR3 covers 15 residues. Trimming left V 1 base short and J 0 bases short, with 9 bases between. For the CDR3, the DNA is TGCGCCAGCAGCTTGTACCAGGGGAGCACAGATACGCAGTATTTT. It encodes CASSLYQGSTDTQYF.

The V call is TRBV5-4, the J call TRBJ2-1; tentative D call: TRBD1 (6 bases). This CDR3 is 16 amino acids long. The V end lost 2 bases, the J end lost 2 bases, and 14 bases lay between the germline ends. Germline values: CDR1 SGHNT, CDR2 YYREEE (reference sequence). CDR3 nucleotide sequence: TGTGCCAGCAGCTTAAATCCCCGGGACACCTACAATGAGCAGTTCTTC. Amino acid sequence: CASSLNPRDTYNEQFF.

The gene calls are TRBV6-2 or TRBV6-3 and TRBJ2-7; D is possibly TRBD2 (5 bases). CDR1 and CDR2 (germline): MNHEY, SVGEGT. The CDR3 extends over 18 amino acids. Trimming removed 0 bases at V and 0 bases at J, with 18 bases between. The CDR3 spells CASSYSTRGQAVSYEQYF. As DNA, the CDR3 is TGTGCCAGCAGTTACTCGACAAGAGGGCAGGCCGTCTCCTACGAGCAGTACTTC.

In this sample, this clone turned up a few times. The chain uses TRBV7-2 and TRBJ2-1; 9 nucleotides agree with TRBD2. The CDR3 has 15 amino acids. Germline CDR1 reads SGHTA; CDR2 reads FQGNSA. V was pared by 4 bases and J by 1 base, with 2 bases of the junction left unmatched. This CDR3 reads CASSSTSGSYNEQFF. CDR3 in DNA: TGTGCCAGCAGCTCCACTAGCGGGTCCTACAATGAGCAGTTCTTC.

The chain recombines TRBV7-2 with TRBJ2-5; 14 positions agree with TRBD2. The CDR3 totals 18 residues. V lost 5 bases to trimming and J lost 5 bases; unmatched junction nucleotides: 13. Germline V gene sequence: CDR1 SGHTA, CDR2 FQGNSA. Here the CDR3 DNA reads TGTGCCAGCAGCGATCGTAGACTAGCGGGAGGGGAGTCGGAGACCCAGTACTTC. Its translation: CASSDRRLAGGESETQYF.

V and J are TRBV5-5 and TRBJ2-2, with D uncertain. V was trimmed by 0 bases and J by 5 bases, leaving 11 bases between them. The V gene's germline CDR1 is SGHKS and CDR2 YYEKEE (reference sequence). CDR3 length equals 15 residues. The CDR3 sequence is CASSLDSYPTGELFF. DNA of the CDR3: TGTGCCAGCAGCTTGGACAGTTACCCGACCGGGGAGCTGTTTTTT.

This sequence joins TRBV3-1 (or the pseudogene TRBV3-2) and TRBJ1-2; 8 nucleotides align to TRBD1. Germline CDR1 is LGHDT and CDR2 is YNNKEL (reference sequence). This CDR3 is 14 amino acids long. The V segment lost 2 bases and the J segment 3 bases; nucleotides outside the gene matches: 2. The CDR3 spells CASSQTDRDYGYTF. The CDR3 region has the DNA TGTGCCAGCAGCCAAACGGACAGGGACTATGGCTACACCTTC.

This clone showed up just once. The chain employs TRBV18 and TRBJ2-5; 7 positions agree with TRBD1. Germline lookup yields CDR1 KGHSH and CDR2 LQKENI. The CDR3 loop spans 13 amino acids. Germline trimming cut 10 bases from V and 1 base from J; bases unmatched to any gene: 6. CDR3 coding DNA: TGTGCCACCGTGGGACAGATCCAAGAGACCCAGTACTTC. This encodes CATVGQIQETQYF.

The chain couples TRBV28 to TRBJ2-7, with 10 positions matching TRBD2. Germline CDR1 reads MDHEN; CDR2 reads SYDVKM. V dropped 6 bases and J dropped 4; count of bases not matched to a gene: 9. The CDR3 runs 15 residues. The DNA for the CDR3 is TGTGCCAGCAGAACTACTAGCGGGATTAATTACGAGCAGTACTTC. Translating gives CASRTTSGINYEQYF.

The chain carries TRBV10-3 and TRBJ1-1; D uncertain. Germline-derived CDR1 and CDR2 are ENHRY and SYGVKD. This CDR3 is 13 amino acids long. V shed 4 bases and J shed 1 base, with 7 bases lying between them. The CDR3 is CAISGTANTEAFF. In DNA, the CDR3 is TGTGCCATCAGTGGTACAGCGAACACTGAAGCTTTCTTT.

V usage is TRBV6-5 and J usage is TRBJ1-5; D unresolved. Germline V gives CDR1 MNHEY, CDR2 SVGAGI. The CDR3 loop spans 13 amino acids. This CDR3 reads CAGAAVSNQPQHF. In DNA, the CDR3 is TGTGCGGGCGCAGCTGTAAGCAATCAGCCCCAGCATTTT.

Written as DNA, the CDR3 is TGTGCCACCAGCAGAGCCGGGGACTCCTACAATGAGCAGTTCTTC. This codes for CATSRAGDSYNEQFF. The chain carries TRBV15 and TRBJ2-1, with D tentatively TRBD2 (5 bases). The CDR3 runs 15 residues. The V end was cut by 1 base, the J end by 0 bases, with 7 bases between. Germline assignment: CDR1 LNHNV and CDR2 YYDKDF (reference sequence).

The rearrangement links TRBV5-1 to TRBJ2-1, with TRBD2 as a possible D gene (6 bases). V lost 3 bases and J 0 bases, leaving 10 bases between the germline ends. Germline CDR1 is SGHRS and CDR2 is YFSETQ. The CDR3 is 15 residues long. The CDR3 DNA reads TGCGCCAGCAGCTCGGGAGTGAGCTCCTACAATGAGCAGTTCTTC. This codes for CASSSGVSSYNEQFF.

The sample holds a few counts of this clone. V gene TRBV28 combines with J gene TRBJ1-6; TRBD1 aligns across 7 bases. V lost 2 bases and J lost 3; bases outside the gene matches: 10. This CDR3 spans 18 amino acids. CDR1 and CDR2 (germline): MDHEN, SYDVKM. CDR3 protein: CASSLPDARQGYNSPLHF. The CDR3 bases are TGTGCCAGCAGTTTACCAGATGCACGACAGGGCTATAATTCACCCCTCCACTTT.

This sequence joins TRBV3-1 (or the pseudogene TRBV3-2) and TRBJ2-1, with D possibly TRBD1 on 5 matching bases. V was cut by 4 bases and J by 5 bases, with 9 bases left in between. Per germline, CDR1 LGHDT and CDR2 YNNKEL (reference sequence). This CDR3 comprises 13 residues. The CDR3: CASSLDINNEQFF. CDR3 nucleotides: TGTGCCAGCAGCCTGGACATAAACAATGAGCAGTTCTTC.

The chain has TRBV7-9 and TRBJ1-1; TRBD1 matches 8 bases. CDR1 and CDR2 (germline): SEHNR, FQNEAQ (reference sequence). The CDR3 length is 15 residues. V dropped 1 base and J dropped 5; count of bases not matched to a gene: 6. This chain's CDR3 is CASSLGFRGRTEAFF. For the CDR3, the DNA is TGTGCCAGCAGCTTAGGATTCAGGGGGCGGACTGAAGCTTTCTTT.

The V call is TRBV3-1 (or the pseudogene TRBV3-2), the J call TRBJ1-2, with D unresolved. With 4 bases removed from V and 3 bases from J, the gap between germline ends came to 18 bases. The CDR3 has 16 residues. Germline CDR1 is LGHDT and CDR2 is YNNKEL (reference sequence). As DNA, the CDR3 is TGTGCCAGCAGCCCGGAATCGGACTCCGACCACTATGGCTACACCTTC. Protein sequence: CASSPESDSDHYGYTF.

The V gene is TRBV5-1, the J gene TRBJ2-7; TRBD1 matches 12 bases. This CDR3 is built from 16 residues. The germline V gene encodes CDR1 SGHRS and CDR2 YFSETQ. V shed 0 bases, J shed 5 bases, and the junction held 6 bases outside the gene matches. CDR3: CASSLEEGQGADEQYF. CDR3 sequence (DNA): TGCGCCAGCAGCTTGGAAGAGGGACAGGGGGCCGACGAGCAGTACTTC.

V is TRBV19 and J is TRBJ2-7; D unclear. Germline V gene lookup returns CDR1 LNHDA and CDR2 SQIVND (reference sequence). There are 15 residues in the CDR3. Trimming removed 2 bases from V and 2 bases from J, with 13 bases in between. The CDR3 DNA reads TGTGCCAGTAGTATAAATGGAGAAGTCCCCTACGAGCAGTACTTC. Translating gives CASSINGEVPYEQYF.

The chain links TRBV7-2 to TRBJ2-2, with 11 bases that match TRBD1. This CDR3 is built from 18 residues. The ends lost 5 bases at V and 4 bases at J; junction bases unmatched: 12. In germline, CDR1 is SGHTA, CDR2 FQGNSA. This CDR3 is CASSGRDRGMLGTGELFF. For the CDR3, the DNA is TGTGCCAGCAGCGGCCGGGACAGGGGGATGTTGGGCACCGGGGAGCTGTTTTTT. Looking up the rest from reference TRBV7-2 and TRBJ2-2 gives the full variable domain: GAGVSQSPSNKVTEKGKDVELRCDPISGHTALYWYRQSLGQGLEFLIYFQGNSAPDKSGLPSDRFSAERTGGSVSTLTIQRTQQEDSAVYLCASSGRDRGMLGTGELFFGEGSRLTVL.

The chain employs TRBV24-1 and TRBJ1-5, with no clear D. CDR3 length: 13 residues. Between the trimmed V and J ends, which lost 3 bases and 7 bases, there was a span of 9 bases. Germline values: CDR1 KGHDR, CDR2 SFDVKD. Here the CDR3 DNA reads TGTGCCACCAGTGATGGGCTGATGCAGCCCCAGCATTTT. Encoded protein: CATSDGLMQPQHF.